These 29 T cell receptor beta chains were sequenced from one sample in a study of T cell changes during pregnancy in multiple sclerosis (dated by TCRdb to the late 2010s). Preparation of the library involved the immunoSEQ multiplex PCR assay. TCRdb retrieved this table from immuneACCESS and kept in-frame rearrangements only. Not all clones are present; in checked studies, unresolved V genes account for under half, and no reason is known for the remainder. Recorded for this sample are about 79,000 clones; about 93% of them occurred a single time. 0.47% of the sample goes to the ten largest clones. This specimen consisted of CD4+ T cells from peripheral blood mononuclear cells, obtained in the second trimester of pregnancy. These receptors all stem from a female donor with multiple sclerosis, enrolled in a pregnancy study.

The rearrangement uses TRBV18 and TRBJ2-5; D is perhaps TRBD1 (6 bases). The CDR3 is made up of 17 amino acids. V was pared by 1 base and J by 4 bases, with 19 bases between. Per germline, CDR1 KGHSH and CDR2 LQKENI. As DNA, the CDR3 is TGTGCCAGCTCACCACTCCATCTGGGGGACACTGGAGAGACCCAGTACTTC. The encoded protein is CASSPLHLGDTGETQYF.

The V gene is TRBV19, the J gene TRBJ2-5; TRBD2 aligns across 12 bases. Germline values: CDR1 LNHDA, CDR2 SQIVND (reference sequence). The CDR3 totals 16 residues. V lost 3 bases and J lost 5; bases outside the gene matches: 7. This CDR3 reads CASSILGLAGSETQYF. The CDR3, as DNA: TGTGCCAGTAGTATTCTCGGACTAGCGGGGTCGGAGACCCAGTACTTC.

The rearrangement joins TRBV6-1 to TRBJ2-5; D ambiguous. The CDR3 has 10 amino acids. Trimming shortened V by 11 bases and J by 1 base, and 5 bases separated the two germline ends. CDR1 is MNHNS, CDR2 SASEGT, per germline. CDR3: CAVRQETQYF. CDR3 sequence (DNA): TGTGCCGTCCGCCAAGAGACCCAGTACTTC.

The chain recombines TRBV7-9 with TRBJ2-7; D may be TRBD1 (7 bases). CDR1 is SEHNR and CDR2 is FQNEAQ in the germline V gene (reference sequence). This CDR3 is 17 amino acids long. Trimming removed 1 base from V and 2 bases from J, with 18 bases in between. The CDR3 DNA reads TGTGCCAGCAGCTTAGGGGACTCGACAGGGCTTCCCTACGAGCAGTACTTC. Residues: CASSLGDSTGLPYEQYF.

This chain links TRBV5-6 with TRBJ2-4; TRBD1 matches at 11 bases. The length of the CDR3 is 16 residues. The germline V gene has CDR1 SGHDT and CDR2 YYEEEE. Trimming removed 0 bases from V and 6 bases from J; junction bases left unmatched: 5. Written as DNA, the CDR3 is TGTGCCAGCAGCTTGGGGACGGGACAGGGGGGAAACATTCAGTACTTC. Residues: CASSLGTGQGGNIQYF.

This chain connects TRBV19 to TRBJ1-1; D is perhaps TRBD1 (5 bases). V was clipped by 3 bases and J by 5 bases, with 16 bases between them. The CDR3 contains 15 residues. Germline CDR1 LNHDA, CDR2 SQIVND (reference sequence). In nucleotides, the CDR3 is TGTGCCAGTAGTATGGTCGGGGGGTGGAATACTGAAGCTTTCTTT. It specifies CASSMVGGWNTEAFF.

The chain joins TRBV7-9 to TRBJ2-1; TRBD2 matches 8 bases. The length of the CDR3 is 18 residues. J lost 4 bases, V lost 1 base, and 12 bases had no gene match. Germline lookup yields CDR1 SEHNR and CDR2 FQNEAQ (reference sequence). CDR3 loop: CASSLGRGERGPYNEQFF. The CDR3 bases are TGTGCCAGCAGCTTAGGGAGAGGGGAGCGGGGGCCTTACAATGAGCAGTTCTTC.

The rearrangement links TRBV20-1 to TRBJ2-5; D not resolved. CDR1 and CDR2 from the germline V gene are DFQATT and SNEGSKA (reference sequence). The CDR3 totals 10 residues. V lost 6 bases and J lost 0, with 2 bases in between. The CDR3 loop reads CSAYQETQYF. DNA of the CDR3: TGCAGTGCCTACCAAGAGACCCAGTACTTC.

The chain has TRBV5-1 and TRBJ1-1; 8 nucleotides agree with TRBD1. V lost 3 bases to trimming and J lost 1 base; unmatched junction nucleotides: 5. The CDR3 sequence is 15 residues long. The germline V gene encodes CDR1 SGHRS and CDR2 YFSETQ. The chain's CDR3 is CASSSEGQGNTEAFF. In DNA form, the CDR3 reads TGCGCCAGCAGCTCCGAAGGACAGGGGAACACTGAAGCTTTCTTT.

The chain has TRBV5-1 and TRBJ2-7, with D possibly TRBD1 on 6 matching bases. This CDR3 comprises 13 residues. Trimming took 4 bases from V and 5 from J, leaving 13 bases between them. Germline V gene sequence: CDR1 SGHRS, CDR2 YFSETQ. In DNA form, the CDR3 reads TGCGCCAGCAGCCCGGGACAAACCGACGAGCAGTACTTC. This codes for CASSPGQTDEQYF.

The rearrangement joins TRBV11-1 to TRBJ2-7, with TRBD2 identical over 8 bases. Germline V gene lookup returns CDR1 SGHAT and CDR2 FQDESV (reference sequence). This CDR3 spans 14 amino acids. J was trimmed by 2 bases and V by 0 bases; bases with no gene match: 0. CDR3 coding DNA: TGTGCCAGCAGCTTAGCTAGCGGGGCCTACGAGCAGTACTTC. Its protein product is CASSLASGAYEQYF.

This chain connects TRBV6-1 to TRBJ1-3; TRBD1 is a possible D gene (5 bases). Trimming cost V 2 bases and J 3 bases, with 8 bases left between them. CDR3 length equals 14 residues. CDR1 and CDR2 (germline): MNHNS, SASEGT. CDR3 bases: TGTGCCAGCAGTGAAAAGACAGTTGGAAACACCATATATTTT. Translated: CASSEKTVGNTIYF.

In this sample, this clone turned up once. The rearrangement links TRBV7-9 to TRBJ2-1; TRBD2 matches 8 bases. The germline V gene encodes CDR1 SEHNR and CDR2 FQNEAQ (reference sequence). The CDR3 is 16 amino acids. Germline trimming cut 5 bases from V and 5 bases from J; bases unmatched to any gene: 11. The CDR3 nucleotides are TGTGCCAGCAGCCCAGCGGGAGCTAGCGTGCACAATGAGCAGTTCTTC. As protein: CASSPAGASVHNEQFF.

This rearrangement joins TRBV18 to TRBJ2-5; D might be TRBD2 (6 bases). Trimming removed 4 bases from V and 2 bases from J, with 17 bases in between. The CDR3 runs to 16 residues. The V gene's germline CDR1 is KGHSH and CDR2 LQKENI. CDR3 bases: TGTGCCAGCTCACAAGGACGGGGGAGCGTACAAGAGACCCAGTACTTC. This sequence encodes CASSQGRGSVQETQYF.

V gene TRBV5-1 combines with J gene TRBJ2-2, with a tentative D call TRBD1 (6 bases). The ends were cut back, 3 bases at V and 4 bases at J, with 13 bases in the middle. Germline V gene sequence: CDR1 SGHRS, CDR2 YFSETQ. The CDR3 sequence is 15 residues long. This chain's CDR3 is CASSSRGRPTGELFF. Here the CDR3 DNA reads TGCGCCAGCAGCTCCAGGGGCCGACCCACCGGGGAGCTGTTTTTT.

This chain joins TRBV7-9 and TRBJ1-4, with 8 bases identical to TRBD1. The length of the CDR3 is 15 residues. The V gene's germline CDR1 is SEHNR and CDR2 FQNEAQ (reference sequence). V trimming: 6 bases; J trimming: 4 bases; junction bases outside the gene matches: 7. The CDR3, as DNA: TGTGCCAGCAGTCCCGGACAGGGCTTTAATGAAAAACTGTTTTTT. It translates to CASSPGQGFNEKLFF.

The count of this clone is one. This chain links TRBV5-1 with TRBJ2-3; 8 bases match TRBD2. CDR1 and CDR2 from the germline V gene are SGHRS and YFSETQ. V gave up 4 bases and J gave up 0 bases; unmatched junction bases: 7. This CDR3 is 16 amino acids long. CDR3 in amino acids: CASSRRLATSTDTQYF. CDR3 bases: TGCGCCAGCAGCCGAAGACTAGCGACTAGCACAGATACGCAGTATTTT. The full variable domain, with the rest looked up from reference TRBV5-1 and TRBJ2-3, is KAGVTQTPRYLIKTRGQQVTLSCSPISGHRSVSWYQQTPGQGLQFLFEYFSETQRNKGNFPGRFSGRQFSNSRSEMNVSTLELGDSALYLCASSRRLATSTDTQYFGPGTRLTVL.

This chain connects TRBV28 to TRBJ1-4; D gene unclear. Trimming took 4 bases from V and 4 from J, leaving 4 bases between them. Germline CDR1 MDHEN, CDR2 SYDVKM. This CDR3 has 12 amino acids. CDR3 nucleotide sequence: TGTGCCAGCAGTTCCCTTAATGAAAAACTGTTTTTT. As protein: CASSSLNEKLFF.

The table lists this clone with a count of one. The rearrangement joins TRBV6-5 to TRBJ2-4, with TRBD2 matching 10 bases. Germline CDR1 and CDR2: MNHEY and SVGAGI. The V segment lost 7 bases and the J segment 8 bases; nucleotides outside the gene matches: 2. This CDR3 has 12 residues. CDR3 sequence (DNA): TGTGCCAGCAAGGGGACTAGCGACATTCAGTACTTC. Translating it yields CASKGTSDIQYF.

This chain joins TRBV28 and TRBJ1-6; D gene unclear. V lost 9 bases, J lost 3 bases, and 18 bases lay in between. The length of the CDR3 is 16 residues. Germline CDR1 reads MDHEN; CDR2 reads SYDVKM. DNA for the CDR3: TGTGCCAGTCGGGATTCATCATCTTACTATAATTCACCCCTCCACTTT. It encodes CASRDSSSYYNSPLHF.

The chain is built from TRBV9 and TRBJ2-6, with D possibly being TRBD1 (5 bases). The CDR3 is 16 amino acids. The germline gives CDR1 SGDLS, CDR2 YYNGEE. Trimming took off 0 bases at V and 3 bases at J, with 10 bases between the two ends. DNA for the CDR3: TGTGCCAGCAGCGTAGGGCAGGGTGGTGGGGCCAACGTCCTGACTTTC. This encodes CASSVGQGGGANVLTF.

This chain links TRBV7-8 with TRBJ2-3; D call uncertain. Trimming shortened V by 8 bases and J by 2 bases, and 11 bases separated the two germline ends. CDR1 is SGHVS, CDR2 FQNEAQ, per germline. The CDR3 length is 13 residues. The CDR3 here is CASCPTPTDTQYF. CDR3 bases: TGTGCCAGCTGCCCTACTCCCACAGATACGCAGTATTTT.

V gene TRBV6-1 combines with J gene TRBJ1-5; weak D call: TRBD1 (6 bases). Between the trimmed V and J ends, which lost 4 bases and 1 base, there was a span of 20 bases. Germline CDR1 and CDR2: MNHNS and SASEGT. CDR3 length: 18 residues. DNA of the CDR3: TGTGCCAGCAGTGCCAACTTTTACAGGGCAATGAGCAATCAGCCCCAGCATTTT. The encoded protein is CASSANFYRAMSNQPQHF.

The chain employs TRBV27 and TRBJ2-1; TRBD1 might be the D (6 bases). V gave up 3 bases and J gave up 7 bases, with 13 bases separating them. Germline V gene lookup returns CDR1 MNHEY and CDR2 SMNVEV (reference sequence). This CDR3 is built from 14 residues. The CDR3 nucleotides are TGTGCCAGCAGTTTTTTGCAGGGGACGAATGAGCAGTTCTTC. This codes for CASSFLQGTNEQFF.

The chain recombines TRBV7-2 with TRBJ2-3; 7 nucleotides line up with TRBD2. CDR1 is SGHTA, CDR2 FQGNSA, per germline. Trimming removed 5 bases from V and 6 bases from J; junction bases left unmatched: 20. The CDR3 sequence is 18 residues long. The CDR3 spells CASSGGGTGGRILDTQYF. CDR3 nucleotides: TGTGCCAGCAGCGGGGGGGGAACGGGAGGCAGGATTTTGGATACGCAGTATTTT.

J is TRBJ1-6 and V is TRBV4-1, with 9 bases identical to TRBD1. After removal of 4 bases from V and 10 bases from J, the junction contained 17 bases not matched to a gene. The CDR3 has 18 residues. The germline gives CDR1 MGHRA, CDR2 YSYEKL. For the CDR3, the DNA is TGCGCCAGCAGCCTAGGGGGACAGGGAGGAATCTCAGGATCACCCCTCCACTTT. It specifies CASSLGGQGGISGSPLHF.

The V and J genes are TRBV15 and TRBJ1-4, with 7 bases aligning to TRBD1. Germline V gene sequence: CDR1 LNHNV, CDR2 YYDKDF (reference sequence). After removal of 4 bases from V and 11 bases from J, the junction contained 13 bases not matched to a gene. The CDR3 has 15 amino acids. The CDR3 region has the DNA TGTGCCACCAGCAATCGGACAGGATCCTCTGTGAAACTGTTTTTT. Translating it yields CATSNRTGSSVKLFF.

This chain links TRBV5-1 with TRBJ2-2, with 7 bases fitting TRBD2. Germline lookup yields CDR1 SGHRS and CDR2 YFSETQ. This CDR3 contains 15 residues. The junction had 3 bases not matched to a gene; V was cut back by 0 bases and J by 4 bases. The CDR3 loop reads CASSLVSGVTGELFF. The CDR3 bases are TGCGCCAGCAGCTTGGTGAGCGGGGTCACCGGGGAGCTGTTTTTT. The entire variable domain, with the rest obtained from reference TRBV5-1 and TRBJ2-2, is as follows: KAGVTQTPRYLIKTRGQQVTLSCSPISGHRSVSWYQQTPGQGLQFLFEYFSETQRNKGNFPGRFSGRQFSNSRSEMNVSTLELGDSALYLCASSLVSGVTGELFFGEGSRLTVL.

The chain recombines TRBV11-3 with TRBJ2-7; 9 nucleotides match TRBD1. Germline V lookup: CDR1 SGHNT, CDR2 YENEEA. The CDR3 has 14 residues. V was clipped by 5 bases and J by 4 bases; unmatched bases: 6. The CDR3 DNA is TGTGCCAGCAGCCCGGGGACAGGGTGGTACGAGCAGTACTTC. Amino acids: CASSPGTGWYEQYF.